This T cell receptor (beta chain) originates from a study of blood T cells in healthy people across ages. The CDR3 extends over 18 amino acids. Trimming at V came to 4 bases and at J to 0 bases, leaving 5 bases not matched to a gene. Germline loops: CDR1 MNHEY, CDR2 SVGAGI. The second PCR ran about 6 to 12 cycles with a sample-barcoded 5' primer and J-beta primers. Via MiXCR, TCRdb re-called the 5' RACE reads, giving one row per CDR3 protein. The data show approximately 810,000 distinct CDR3 sequences, around 28% seen once. This clonotype was seen only a few times. The sample was blood. The V call is TRBV6-5, the J call TRBJ2-2, with 13 bases lining up with TRBD2. The sequence was collected from a woman of 80 years or more in good health. The CDR3 protein is CASSSPGLAGTNTGELFF. The CDR3 nucleotides read TGTGCCAGCAGTTCCCCGGGACTAGCGGGGACGAACACCGGGGAGCTGTTTTTT.